This is a list of T cell receptor beta chains from one sample in a study of blood T cell repertoires in COVID-19. The table came from immunoSEQ multiplex PCR; TCRdb's copy has only in-frame clones and leaves some out. This table has 250,000 or so clones, 92% appearing once. Material for sequencing was peripheral blood. Receptors originate from a man under 40 with COVID-19, enrolled during active disease. CDR3s include the opening cysteine and the closing phenylalanine or tryptophan. D genes are given only for firm matches. For some rows the clone size is stated as once, few or many, or as a class when expanded; others skip it.

-	TRBJ2-2	few	TRBV10-1	TGCGCCAGCAGTACGGCGAACACCGGGGAGCTGTTTTTT	CASSTANTGELFF
-	TRBJ2-5	-	TRBV7-9	TGTGCCGACCTCAGGGGAAGACAAGAGACCCAGTACTTC	CADLRGRQETQYF
TRBD1	TRBJ1-1	-	TRBV5-5	TGTGCCAGCAGCCATCGGACAGGGGGCGCTCCCACCGCTGGGGCCGAAGCTTTCTTT	CASSHRTGGAPTAGAEAFF
-	TRBJ1-6	-	TRBV30	TGTGCCTGGGCAAAAAATCGGGATTCACCCCTCCACTTT	CAWAKNRDSPLHF
TRBD2	TRBJ2-7	once	TRBV27	TGTGCCAGCAGACAGGGACTAGCACTTGTCGACTCCTACGAGCAGTACTTC	CASRQGLALVDSYEQYF
TRBD1	TRBJ1-3	-	TRBV6-1	TGTGCCAGCAGTGAAGGGACAGGCTTAAATGTCATCTCTGGAAACACCATATATTTT	CASSEGTGLNVISGNTIYF
-	TRBJ2-2	-	TRBV5-1	TGCGCCAGCAGCTTGAAAGGGGGTTCCGGGGAGCTGTTTTTT	CASSLKGGSGELFF
-	TRBJ2-7	-	TRBV6-5	TGTGCCAGCAGCCGGAACGACGGGTATGACGAGCAGTACTTC	CASSRNDGYDEQYF
TRBD2	TRBJ2-1	-	TRBV9	TGTGCCAGCAGCGTAAGCGGGACTAGCGGCTTAGGGGAGCAGTTCTTC	CASSVSGTSGLGEQFF
TRBD1	TRBJ1-5	-	TRBV18	TGTGCCAGCTCCCTCGACAGGGGGCTAGATCAGCCCCAGCATTTT	CASSLDRGLDQPQHF
-	TRBJ1-1	-	TRBV7-9	TGTGCCAGCAGCTCATTCCAGGGATGGGACACTGAAGCTTTCTTT	CASSSFQGWDTEAFF
TRBD1	TRBJ1-1	-	TRBV11-2	TGTGCCAGCAGCCCCAGGCGGGACAGCCAGAACACTGAAGCTTTCTTT	CASSPRRDSQNTEAFF
-	TRBJ1-5	-	TRBV7-6	TGTGCCAGCAGCTTAGGACGGGGGGGAGTGGATCAGCCCCAGCATTTT	CASSLGRGGVDQPQHF
TRBD1	TRBJ2-1	-	TRBV5-1	TGCGCCAGCAGATCGGGGGGACAGGGCCCCGGGAATGAGCAGTTCTTC	CASRSGGQGPGNEQFF
TRBD2	TRBJ2-3	-	TRBV5-4	TGTGCCAGCAGCTTTCCCAACCGCGGGGGGGTAACAGATACGCAGTATTTT	CASSFPNRGGVTDTQYF
TRBD1	TRBJ2-7	once	TRBV3-1/TRBV3-2	TGTGCCAGCAGCCAAGGGACAGGGGGGACCTACGAGCAGTACTTC	CASSQGTGGTYEQYF
TRBD1	TRBJ1-4	-	TRBV6-5	TGTGCCAGCAGTTTGACAGGGAGGGAAAAACTGTTTTTT	CASSLTGREKLFF
TRBD1	TRBJ2-1	once	TRBV10-1	TGCGCCAGCAGTGAGTCAGGACAGGGTGGGAATGAGCAGTTCTTC	CASSESGQGGNEQFF
TRBD1	TRBJ1-3	-	TRBV25-1	TGTGCCAGCAGTGAACAGGGGGCAGGAAACACCATATATTTT	CASSEQGAGNTIYF
TRBD2	TRBJ2-7	-	TRBV5-4	TGTGCCAGCAGCTCAAAATTCGGGACTAGCGGAACCTACGAGCAGTACTTC	CASSSKFGTSGTYEQYF
TRBD2	TRBJ2-7	-	TRBV6-1	TGTGCCAGCAGTGAAAGACTAGCGGGGGGCGACAAAACCTACGAGCAGTACTTC	CASSERLAGGDKTYEQYF
-	TRBJ2-3	-	TRBV7-3	TGTGCCAGCAGCTTAGGTATCCAGGGGCCCTGGGATACGCAGTATTTT	CASSLGIQGPWDTQYF
TRBD1	TRBJ2-7	-	TRBV6-5	TGTGCCAGCATCACTCTGGACAGGGTATCTAGCGAGCAGTACTTC	CASITLDRVSSEQYF
TRBD1	TRBJ2-1	-	TRBV3-1/TRBV3-2	TGTGCCAGCAGCCAGGACAGGGGCCCTTTTAATGAGCAGTTCTTC	CASSQDRGPFNEQFF
TRBD2	TRBJ2-1	-	TRBV5-3	TGTGCCAGAAGCGAGAAATACCGGACTAGCGGGGCCCTAAGCTCCTACAATGAGCAGTTCTTC	CARSEKYRTSGALSSYNEQFF
TRBD2	TRBJ2-3	-	TRBV5-5	TGTGCCAGCAGCTTTGCTACTAGCGGGGGCACAGATACGCAGTATTTT	CASSFATSGGTDTQYF
TRBD2	TRBJ2-7	-	TRBV5-1	TGCGCCAGCAGCTTGGCCTCTAGAGGGGCGGGGGGCCGGAAAAGCTCCTACGAGCAGTACTTC	CASSLASRGAGGRKSSYEQYF
-	TRBJ2-5	-	TRBV5-1	TGCGCCAGTTCCGTGTACCAAGAGACCCAGTACTTC	CASSVYQETQYF